The TCR beta chain under discussion was sequenced for a study of metastatic and nonmetastatic thyroid tumors. Background on the study: Blood and tumor or nodule tissue repertoires from malignant and benign thyroid patients were compared. General observations from the study: The reported finding was significantly higher TCR beta diversity in malignant thyroid tumors relative to benign nodules, in blood and tumor.

All patients were treatment-naive before thyroid surgery. TCRdb re-called the PCR reads via MiXCR. The sample shows over 15,000 clones, approximately 16% of them seen only once. Germline CDR1 and CDR2: DFQATT and SNEGSKA (reference sequence). Trimming stripped 1 base from V and 12 bases from J, with 13 bases between. CDR3 size: 12 residues. Many counts were recorded for this clone. Its antigen remains unidentified. Sequencing input: blood. The origin of this receptor is a male donor with papillary thyroid cancer or a benign thyroid nodule (not recorded which). Some clones in this sample may be carry-over from other donors' samples. This chain links TRBV20-1 with TRBJ2-1; possible D gene TRBD2, 5 bases. CDR3 residues: CSARAGLALQFF. The CDR3 region has the DNA TGCAGTGCTAGAGCTGGTCTAGCTTTGCAGTTCTTC.